The rows below give T cell receptor beta chains drawn from one sample of a study of cytomegalovirus exposure and HLA in healthy donors. Assay used: immunoSEQ multiplex PCR; TCRdb lists only in-frame clones, some missing. The repertoire holds about 150,000 clones, with roughly 63% as singletons. Source material: PBMCs. These TCRs come from a woman in her fifties or sixties in good health and CMV-seropositive. Each CDR3 is given with its conserved first and last residue. D genes are given only for firm matches. Expanded clones get a size class; other rows say once, few or many, or leave the size out.

D,V,J,size,CDR3,DNA
.,TRBV20-1,TRBJ1-1,few,CSARRDTEAFF,TGCAGTGCTAGGCGGGACACTGAAGCTTTCTTT
TRBD1,TRBV6-5,TRBJ1-1,few,CASSYWGRGDTEAFF,TGTGCCAGCAGTTACTGGGGCAGGGGGGACACTGAAGCTTTCTTT
.,TRBV11-2,TRBJ1-1,.,CASSLEAAATEAFF,TGTGCCAGCAGCTTAGAGGCGGCGGCCACTGAAGCTTTCTTT
TRBD1,TRBV9,TRBJ2-7,few,CASSVDDRDYEQYF,TGTGCCAGCAGCGTAGACGACAGGGACTACGAGCAGTACTTC
TRBD1,TRBV28,TRBJ1-2,.,CASSLGQGAGGYTF,TGTGCCAGCAGTCTAGGACAGGGGGCAGGGGGCTACACCTTC
.,TRBV7-9,TRBJ2-7,.,CASSPGGASDYEQYF,TGTGCCAGCAGCCCCGGCGGGGCTAGTGACTACGAGCAGTACTTC
TRBD1,TRBV7-2,TRBJ1-5,.,CASSLQGARDQPQHF,TGTGCCAGCAGCTTGCAGGGGGCGCGTGATCAGCCCCAGCATTTT
TRBD1,TRBV23-1,TRBJ1-2,.,CASSQFQGGGYTF,TGCGCCAGCAGTCAATTCCAGGGGGGCGGCTACACCTTC
.,TRBV5-1,TRBJ1-1,once,CASRRDDREAFF,TGCGCCAGCCGAAGGGATGACAGAGAAGCTTTCTTT
TRBD1,TRBV18,TRBJ2-7,.,CASSPAGQGYEQYF,TGTGCCAGCTCACCGGCGGGACAGGGCTACGAGCAGTACTTC
.,TRBV13,TRBJ2-2,.,CASSLSIRGAGELFF,TGTGCCAGCAGCTTATCAATCCGGGGTGCCGGGGAGCTGTTTTTT
.,TRBV7-2,TRBJ2-1,.,CASSRSARGAGNEQFF,TGTGCCAGCAGTAGATCCGCTCGGGGGGCGGGCAATGAGCAGTTCTTC
.,TRBV7-3,TRBJ1-5,.,CASSPDRNQPQHF,TGTGCCAGCAGCCCGGACAGAAATCAGCCCCAGCATTTT
.,TRBV7-9,TRBJ2-1,.,CASSRGRGSYNEQFF,TGTGCCAGCAGCCGAGGACGGGGATCCTACAATGAGCAGTTCTTC
.,TRBV28,TRBJ1-1,.,CASSLGSGEAFF,TGTGCCAGCAGTTTAGGGTCAGGAGAAGCTTTCTTT
TRBD1,TRBV4-1,TRBJ2-7,few,CASSTSGTGGYEQYF,TGCGCCAGCAGCACCTCCGGCACAGGGGGCTACGAGCAGTACTTC
.,TRBV5-4,TRBJ2-7,.,CASSLEGTSGYEQYF,TGTGCCAGCAGCTTGGAGGGCACATCGGGGTACGAGCAGTACTTC
.,TRBV4-2,TRBJ2-1,.,CASSQGGSEEQFF,TGTGCCAGCAGCCAAGGGGGTAGCGAGGAGCAGTTCTTC
TRBD1,TRBV9,TRBJ1-2,.,CASSPMTGNYGYTF,TGTGCCAGCAGCCCCATGACAGGGAACTATGGCTACACCTTC
.,TRBV6-5,TRBJ2-5,.,CASSSSHSKTQYF,TGTGCCAGCAGTTCCTCCCATTCAAAGACCCAGTACTTC
TRBD2,TRBV5-1,TRBJ2-5,.,CASSPGLAGGETQYF,TGCGCCAGCAGCCCGGGACTAGCGGGAGGGGAGACCCAGTACTTC
TRBD1,TRBV18,TRBJ2-7,.,CASSPQTGSEQYF,TGTGCCAGCTCACCGCAGACAGGGAGCGAGCAGTACTTC
.,TRBV2,TRBJ1-6,once,CASSVWSRNSPLHF,TGTGCCAGCAGTGTATGGAGCCGTAATTCACCCCTCCACTTT
.,TRBV7-2,TRBJ1-6,.,CASSLARVGSPLHF,TGTGCCAGCAGCTTGGCCAGGGTTGGTTCACCCCTCCACTTT
TRBD1,TRBV28,TRBJ1-4,few,CASSFSGQDWEKLFF,TGTGCCAGCAGTTTCTCGGGACAGGACTGGGAAAAACTGTTTTTT
.,TRBV2,TRBJ2-7,.,CASRQRYEQYF,TGTGCCAGCAGGCAGCGTTACGAGCAGTACTTC
TRBD2,TRBV7-9,TRBJ2-7,.,CASSPGTSGYEQYF,TGTGCCAGCAGCCCTGGGACTAGCGGATACGAGCAGTACTTC
.,TRBV28,TRBJ2-2,.,CASSLGGANTGELFF,TGTGCCAGCAGTTTAGGCGGCGCGAACACCGGGGAGCTGTTTTTT
.,TRBV7-7,TRBJ2-1,.,CASSIDNGLYNEQFF,TGTGCTAGCAGCATCGACAACGGACTCTACAATGAGCAGTTCTTC
TRBD2,TRBV4-2,TRBJ2-7,once,CASSQDASGNYEQYF,TGTGCCAGCAGCCAAGATGCTAGCGGAAACTACGAGCAGTACTTC
TRBD1,TRBV2,TRBJ2-2,.,CASEEGGQGAPGELFF,TGTGCCAGCGAAGAAGGTGGACAGGGGGCGCCCGGGGAGCTGTTTTTT
TRBD1,TRBV7-2,TRBJ2-7,.,CASSLLGQGAGEQYF,TGTGCCAGCAGCTTATTGGGACAGGGGGCGGGCGAGCAGTACTTC
.,TRBV7-9,TRBJ2-2,.,CASSLARGSSTGELFF,TGTGCCAGCAGCTTAGCGCGAGGGAGTAGCACCGGGGAGCTGTTTTTT
.,TRBV19,TRBJ1-2,few,CASSIVAGDYGYTF,TGTGCCAGTAGTATTGTCGCCGGTGACTATGGCTACACCTTC
.,TRBV28,TRBJ2-7,once,CASRDTTYEQYF,TGTGCCAGCCGGGACACTACCTACGAGCAGTACTTC
TRBD2,TRBV5-1,TRBJ2-1,.,CASSFGLAGESEQFF,TGCGCCAGCAGCTTCGGCCTAGCGGGAGAGAGTGAGCAGTTCTTC
.,TRBV28,TRBJ2-7,.,CASSFQGSSYEQYF,TGTGCCAGCAGTTTTCAGGGAAGCTCCTACGAGCAGTACTTC
TRBD1,TRBV4-3,TRBJ1-6,.,CASSQRTGSDNSPLHF,TGCGCCAGCAGCCAACGGACAGGGTCTGATAATTCACCCCTCCACTTT
.,TRBV28,TRBJ2-7,.,CASRIQGYEQYF,TGTGCCAGCAGAATACAGGGCTACGAGCAGTACTTC
.,TRBV5-1,TRBJ1-4,.,CASSLGATNEKLFF,TGCGCCAGCAGCCTTGGGGCTACTAATGAAAAACTGTTTTTT
.,TRBV30,TRBJ2-7,.,CAWGRQVPYEQYF,TGTGCCTGGGGTCGACAGGTTCCCTACGAGCAGTACTTC
.,TRBV28,TRBJ1-5,.,CASSGPQRSNQPQHF,TGTGCCAGCAGTGGCCCTCAGAGGAGCAATCAGCCCCAGCATTTT
.,TRBV7-2,TRBJ2-7,.,CASSLGGDSYEQYF,TGTGCCAGCAGCTTAGGCGGGGACTCCTACGAGCAGTACTTC
.,TRBV6-5,TRBJ1-1,.,CASRFQGGNTEAFF,TGTGCCAGCAGATTTCAGGGAGGGAACACTGAAGCTTTCTTT
.,TRBV19,TRBJ2-5,few,CASRGGGETQYF,TGTGCCAGTAGGGGAGGGGGAGAGACCCAGTACTTC
.,TRBV4-3,TRBJ2-7,once,CASSQDRGRSGTYSYEQYF,TGCGCCAGCAGCCAAGATCGGGGCCGATCCGGGACTTACTCCTACGAGCAGTACTTC
TRBD2,TRBV6-5,TRBJ2-7,.,CASSYSGLAGAYEQYF,TGTGCCAGCAGTTACTCGGGACTAGCGGGAGCCTACGAGCAGTACTTC
TRBD2,TRBV6-1,TRBJ2-7,.,CASIPQRESGEQYF,TGTGCCAGCATTCCCCAGCGGGAGTCGGGCGAGCAGTACTTC
.,TRBV7-2,TRBJ1-3,.,CASSPAGGSGNTIYF,TGTGCCAGCAGCCCCGCCGGGGGCTCTGGAAACACCATATATTTT
TRBD1,TRBV2,TRBJ2-7,.,CASRAGQGYEQYF,TGTGCCAGCAGAGCGGGACAGGGCTACGAGCAGTACTTC
.,TRBV29-1,TRBJ2-1,.,CSVEDLYNEQFF,TGCAGCGTTGAAGACCTCTACAATGAGCAGTTCTTC
TRBD1,TRBV9,TRBJ1-4,.,CASSVASGTGGEKLFF,TGTGCCAGCAGCGTAGCGTCCGGGACAGGGGGTGAAAAACTGTTTTTT
.,TRBV7-8,TRBJ1-1,.,CASSLASIVNTEAFF,TGTGCCAGCAGCTTAGCGTCGATAGTGAACACTGAAGCTTTCTTT
.,TRBV9,TRBJ2-3,.,CASSVGTQDQDTQYF,TGTGCCAGCAGCGTCGGGACACAAGACCAAGATACGCAGTATTTT
.,TRBV5-1,TRBJ2-1,.,CASSQGGHNEQFF,TGCGCCAGCAGCCAGGGGGGCCACAATGAGCAGTTCTTC
TRBD2,TRBV11-2,TRBJ2-7,.,CASNPAGLAGAYEQYF,TGTGCCAGCAACCCCGCGGGGCTAGCGGGGGCCTACGAGCAGTACTTC
.,TRBV29-1,TRBJ2-2,few,CSAARDSNTGELFF,TGCAGCGCTGCCCGGGACTCCAACACCGGGGAGCTGTTTTTT
.,TRBV27,TRBJ1-1,.,CASKNPSDTEAFF,TGTGCCAGCAAGAACCCATCGGACACTGAAGCTTTCTTT
.,TRBV28,TRBJ1-2,.,CASSPPGGGADYGYTF,TGTGCCAGCAGTCCCCCGGGCGGGGGCGCGGACTATGGCTACACCTTC
.,TRBV12-2,TRBJ2-5,.,CASRLRGHQETQYF,TGTGCAAGTCGCTTGCGGGGACACCAAGAGACCCAGTACTTC